Below, 27 T cell receptor beta chains from the same sample are listed, as sequenced in a study of cytomegalovirus exposure and HLA in healthy donors. 13 Jbeta primers and 60 Vbeta primers were used for the PCR. Method: immunoSEQ multiplex PCR; TCRdb's copy keeps in-frame clones and lacks some. The sample lists about 130,000 clones, approximately 78% occurring once. Source material: PBMCs. Receptor source: a man younger than 45 in good health and CMV-seropositive.

The chain employs TRBV7-6 and TRBJ2-1; the D gene is possibly TRBD2 (6 bases). V gave up 5 bases and J gave up 0 bases, with 14 bases separating them. Looked up from germline, CDR1 is SGHVS and CDR2 is FNYEAQ. CDR3 size: 16 residues. Here the CDR3 DNA reads TGTGCCAGCAGCCGAGTAGCGGCAAGCTCCTACAATGAGCAGTTCTTC. Encoded protein: CASSRVAASSYNEQFF. The entire variable domain, with the rest obtained from reference TRBV7-6 and TRBJ2-1, is as follows: GAGVSQSPRYKVTKRGQDVALRCDPISGHVSLYWYRQALGQGPEFLTYFNYEAQQDKSGLPNDRFSAERPEGSISTLTIQRTEQRDSAMYRCASSRVAASSYNEQFFGPGTRLTVL.

The gene calls are TRBV6-5 and TRBJ1-2, with D possibly matching TRBD1 (6 bases). This CDR3 is built from 12 residues. The germline V gene encodes CDR1 MNHEY and CDR2 SVGAGI. V lost 5 bases and J lost 5, with 9 bases in between. The CDR3 sequence is CASSGQLYGYTF. The CDR3 DNA sequence: TGTGCCAGCAGTGGACAGCTTTATGGCTACACCTTC.

This clone has more than one count but fewer than ten. The rearrangement uses TRBV7-9 and TRBJ2-7; 8 bases map to TRBD1. With V trimmed by 1 base and J by 0 bases, 5 bases remained unmatched. Per the germline V gene, CDR1 is SEHNR and CDR2 is FQNEAQ (reference sequence). The CDR3 is made up of 16 amino acids. The CDR3 protein is CASSLVWTGSSYEQYF. CDR3 nucleotides: TGTGCCAGCAGCTTAGTGTGGACAGGGTCCTCCTACGAGCAGTACTTC.

The chain carries TRBV7-9 and TRBJ1-4; TRBD1 aligns across 9 bases. V was pared by 5 bases and J by 6 bases, with 10 bases of the junction left unmatched. This CDR3 is built from 16 residues. Germline V CDR1 and CDR2: SEHNR, FQNEAQ (reference sequence). CDR3 coding DNA: TGTGCCAGCAGCAAACCAACCGGGACAGGGTATGAAAAACTGTTTTTT. Translation: CASSKPTGTGYEKLFF.

The gene calls are TRBV5-4 and TRBJ1-1; D is possibly TRBD1 (6 bases). This CDR3 is built from 15 residues. Germline V gene data show CDR1 as SGHNT and CDR2 as YYREEE (reference sequence). The V end lost 3 bases, the J end lost 1 base, and 13 bases lay between the germline ends. The CDR3 coding sequence is TGTGCCAGCAGCTGGTGGGGGGGCGGGAACACTGAAGCTTTCTTT. Translated, it gives CASSWWGGGNTEAFF.

CDR3 DNA sequence: TGTGCCAGCAGTTCCGGAGGCAGCACCTACGAGCAGTACTTC. Translating it yields CASSSGGSTYEQYF. J is TRBJ2-7 and V is TRBV28, with TRBD2 as a possible D gene (5 bases). The germline gives CDR1 MDHEN, CDR2 SYDVKM. The CDR3 loop spans 14 amino acids. The ends were cut back, 4 bases at V and 2 bases at J, with 12 bases in the middle.

The chain combines TRBV2 with TRBJ2-3; 8 nucleotides align to TRBD2. The V segment lost 3 bases and the J segment 6 bases; nucleotides outside the gene matches: 5. The germline V gene encodes CDR1 SNHLY and CDR2 FYNNEI. This CDR3 contains 14 residues. CDR3 sequence reads: CASSDSGSVDTQYF. Written as DNA, the CDR3 is TGTGCCAGCAGTGACAGCGGGAGTGTCGATACGCAGTATTTT.

In its sample, this clone was seen a few times. V is TRBV6-5 and J is TRBJ1-1, with TRBD1 matching 9 bases. Germline V gene sequence: CDR1 MNHEY, CDR2 SVGAGI. The length of the CDR3 is 15 residues. The V segment lost 2 bases and the J segment 3 bases; nucleotides outside the gene matches: 4. CDR3 sequence reads: CASSYRNRGHTEAFF. The DNA for the CDR3 is TGTGCCAGCAGTTACCGAAACAGGGGGCACACTGAAGCTTTCTTT.

The chain combines TRBV9 with TRBJ2-5, with 8 bases identical to TRBD1. Looked up from germline, CDR1 is SGDLS and CDR2 is YYNGEE. V was clipped by 0 bases and J by 2 bases; unmatched bases: 6. This CDR3 spans 16 amino acids. The CDR3 protein is CASSVGQGALQETQYF. The CDR3 DNA is TGTGCCAGCAGCGTAGGGCAGGGGGCGCTTCAAGAGACCCAGTACTTC.

The chain employs TRBV4-1 and TRBJ2-5; no clear D gene. This CDR3 has 14 residues. V lost 1 base to trimming and J lost 0 bases, with 6 bases between them. Germline V gene data show CDR1 as MGHRA and CDR2 as YSYEKL. This CDR3 is CASSQGEYQETQYF. The CDR3, as DNA: TGCGCCAGCAGCCAAGGAGAGTACCAAGAGACCCAGTACTTC.

V and J are TRBV27 and TRBJ2-5; D is ambiguous. The CDR3 length is 14 residues. Per the germline V gene, CDR1 is MNHEY and CDR2 is SMNVEV (reference sequence). Trimming removed 5 bases from V and 1 base from J, with 11 bases in between. Here the CDR3 reads CASSQRNLQETQYF. Written as DNA, the CDR3 is TGTGCCAGCAGTCAGCGAAATCTCCAAGAGACCCAGTACTTC.

The CDR3 loop is CASSPRQGAHTEAFF. In DNA form, the CDR3 reads TGTGCCAGCAGCCCCCGGCAGGGGGCTCACACTGAAGCTTTCTTT. The chain recombines TRBV11-2 with TRBJ1-1, with 8 bases that match TRBD1. V was clipped by 5 bases and J by 3 bases; unmatched bases: 8. The CDR3 has 15 residues. Germline CDR1 SGHAT, CDR2 FQNNGV.

This chain connects TRBV27 to TRBJ2-1, with TRBD1 matching over 8 bases. Trimming at V came to 5 bases and at J to 12 bases, leaving 6 bases not matched to a gene. Germline assignment: CDR1 MNHEY and CDR2 SMNVEV (reference sequence). This CDR3 is 12 amino acids long. CDR3 coding DNA: TGTGCCAGCAGTCAACCTACAGGGGGGCAGTTCTTC. Amino acid sequence: CASSQPTGGQFF.

In its sample, this clone was seen a few times. The chain joins TRBV5-4 to TRBJ2-1; 7 positions agree with TRBD1. After removal of 4 bases from V and 4 bases from J, the junction contained 5 bases not matched to a gene. Germline assignment: CDR1 SGHNT and CDR2 YYREEE (reference sequence). CDR3 length: 14 residues. The CDR3 sequence is CASSGTEKYNEQFF. As DNA, the CDR3 is TGTGCCAGCAGCGGGACAGAAAAATACAATGAGCAGTTCTTC. Based on the CDR3 plus reference TRBV5-4 and TRBJ2-1, the full variable domain is ETGVTQSPTHLIKTRGQQVTLRCSSQSGHNTVSWYQQALGQGPQFIFQYYREEENGRGNFPPRFSGLQFPNYSSELNVNALELDDSALYLCASSGTEKYNEQFFGPGTRLTVL.

The chain joins TRBV21-1 to TRBJ2-7; the table calls TRBD1, which could not be checked here. TRBV21-1 is a pseudogene segment. The CDR3 length is 14 residues. This chain's CDR3 is CASSGGDRDYEQYF. DNA for the CDR3: TGTGCCAGCAGCGGGGGTGACAGGGACTACGAGCAGTACTTC.

This clone occurred a few times. This chain links TRBV25-1 with TRBJ1-1, with D unresolved. This CDR3 is built from 12 residues. Trimming took 7 bases from V and 11 from J, leaving 17 bases between them. Germline CDR1 MGHDK, CDR2 SYGVNS. The CDR3 DNA sequence: TGTGCCAGCAAAGCGGGCGACACCCGGGCTTTCTTT. Translation gives CASKAGDTRAFF.

The chain joins TRBV5-6 to TRBJ1-2; the D gene is possibly TRBD1 (5 bases). Trimming pared 0 bases from V and 8 bases from J, leaving 11 bases between. This CDR3 contains 13 residues. From germline, CDR1 is SGHDT and CDR2 YYEEEE. CDR3 amino acids: CASSLGTAGGYTF. DNA for the CDR3: TGTGCCAGCAGCTTGGGGACCGCAGGGGGCTACACCTTC.

The table lists this clone with a count of one. This sequence joins TRBV18 and TRBJ2-7; 12 bases fit TRBD2. CDR1 is KGHSH, CDR2 LQKENI, per germline. This CDR3 spans 15 amino acids. V dropped 2 bases and J dropped 3; count of bases not matched to a gene: 2. The CDR3, as DNA: TGTGCCAGCTCACCAAGGACTAGCGGGATCTACGAGCAGTACTTC. Translation gives CASSPRTSGIYEQYF.

CDR3 in amino acids: CASSLTTGGPYEQYF. CDR3 coding DNA: TGTGCCAGCAGCTTAACTACGGGAGGGCCCTACGAGCAGTACTTC. This chain connects TRBV11-1 to TRBJ2-5; 8 bases are a match to TRBD2. The assigned J gene may be wrong: the sequence end matches TRBJ2-7 better. CDR3 length: 15 amino acids. CDR1 and CDR2 (germline): SGHAT, FQDESV (reference sequence).

The chain couples TRBV10-3 to TRBJ2-3; 8 bases match TRBD1. The CDR3 consists of 14 residues. The junction had 5 bases not matched to a gene; V was cut back by 5 bases and J by 4 bases. Germline V gene data show CDR1 as ENHRY and CDR2 as SYGVKD. The CDR3 protein is CAISTDRVADTQYF. CDR3 bases: TGTGCCATCAGTACGGACAGGGTGGCAGATACGCAGTATTTT.

This sequence joins TRBV15 and TRBJ2-1; 8 nucleotides agree with TRBD2. V lost 0 bases and J lost 9; bases outside the gene matches: 4. Germline V gene lookup returns CDR1 LNHNV and CDR2 YYDKDF (reference sequence). The CDR3 is made up of 14 amino acids. The CDR3 loop reads CATSREPGGSEQFF. The CDR3 DNA reads TGTGCCACCAGCAGAGAACCGGGAGGGTCTGAGCAGTTCTTC.

This clone was observed a few times. This chain joins TRBV6-1 and TRBJ1-1, with 12 bases identical to TRBD1. Per germline, CDR1 MNHNS and CDR2 SASEGT. V lost 6 bases and J lost 10; bases outside the gene matches: 6. The CDR3 loop spans 13 amino acids. The chain's CDR3 is CASSYRDRGRAFF. The CDR3 bases are TGTGCCAGCAGCTACCGGGACAGGGGGCGAGCTTTCTTT.

This clone turned up a few times. V gene TRBV4-1 combines with J gene TRBJ2-7; a weak D match, TRBD1 (5 bases). Between the trimmed V and J ends, which lost 2 bases and 2 bases, there was a span of 10 bases. Germline lookup yields CDR1 MGHRA and CDR2 YSYEKL. There are 14 residues in the CDR3. In DNA, the CDR3 is TGCGCCAGCAGCCAAAGGACAACAGCCTACGAGCAGTACTTC. It specifies CASSQRTTAYEQYF.

The chain couples TRBV28 to TRBJ1-2; perhaps TRBD1 as D (5 bases). CDR1 and CDR2 (germline): MDHEN, SYDVKM. The CDR3 contains 14 residues. Trimming shortened V by 3 bases and J by 4 bases, and 12 bases separated the two germline ends. The CDR3 protein is CASSFRVVSYGYTF. In DNA form, the CDR3 reads TGTGCCAGCAGTTTCAGGGTCGTTAGCTATGGCTACACCTTC.

Of note for this clone: This same CDR3 is encoded by further DNA sequences in the sample. The rearrangement joins TRBV4-1 to TRBJ2-1, with a weak D call TRBD1 (6 bases). The CDR3 is 16 amino acids. The V gene's germline CDR1 is MGHRA and CDR2 YSYEKL. The ends were cut back, 4 bases at V and 2 bases at J, with 15 bases in the middle. The CDR3 region is CASSPRQGSPYNEQFF. For the CDR3, the DNA is TGCGCCAGCAGCCCCCGGCAGGGGAGCCCCTACAATGAGCAGTTCTTC.

This chain links TRBV10-3 with TRBJ2-7; D may be TRBD2 (6 bases). Germline CDR1 reads ENHRY; CDR2 reads SYGVKD. V shed 6 bases and J shed 4 bases, with 16 bases lying between them. The length of the CDR3 is 14 residues. DNA of the CDR3: TGTGCCATCAGACCCACGGGAGCCTCTTACGAGCAGTACTTC. Residues: CAIRPTGASYEQYF.

The V call is TRBV7-2, the J call TRBJ2-3; TRBD2 is a possible D gene (6 bases). Germline CDR1 is SGHTA and CDR2 is FQGNSA. The germline V and J ends were trimmed by 4 bases and 2 bases, with 13 bases remaining between them. The CDR3 runs to 15 residues. This CDR3 reads CASSSSGLFTDTQYF. The CDR3, as DNA: TGTGCCAGCAGCTCCTCGGGACTTTTCACAGATACGCAGTATTTT.